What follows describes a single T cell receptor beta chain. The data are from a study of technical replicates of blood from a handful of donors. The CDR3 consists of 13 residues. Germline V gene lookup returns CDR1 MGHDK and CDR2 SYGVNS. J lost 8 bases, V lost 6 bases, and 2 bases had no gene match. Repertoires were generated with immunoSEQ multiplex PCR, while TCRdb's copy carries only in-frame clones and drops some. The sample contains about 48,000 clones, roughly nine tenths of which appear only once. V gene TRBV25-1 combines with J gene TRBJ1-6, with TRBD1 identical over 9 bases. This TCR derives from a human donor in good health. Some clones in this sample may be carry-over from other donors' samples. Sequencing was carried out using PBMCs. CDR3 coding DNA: TGTGCCAGCAGGGGACAGGGTGATTCACCCCTCCACTTT. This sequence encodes CASRGQGDSPLHF.